The rows below give T cell receptor beta chains drawn from one sample of a study of shared T cell receptors in the human thymus. Using immunoSEQ multiplex PCR, the repertoire was profiled, and TCRdb retains in-frame clones only, with some absent. The sample holds some 660,000 clones; around 87% are singletons and the top ten take 0.009% to 0.0095%. This sample also appeared in a second study, on human thymus T cells.

The sequenced material came from thymocytes. The receptors were gathered from a boy in the first two years of life with a congenital heart defect. The CDR3 runs from the conserved cysteine through the conserved F or W. D genes are given only for firm matches. Rows give clone size only sometimes, using once, few, many, or a class for an expanded clone.

>NA|TRBJ2-7|TRBV7-9|TRBD1
CASQQGAGQYF
TGTGCCAGCCAACAGGGGGCAGGGCAGTACTTC
>NA|TRBJ2-7|TRBV5-6|TRBD2
CASSWGLTYEQYF
TGTGCCAGCAGCTGGGGACTAACCTACGAGCAGTACTTC
>NA|TRBJ1-6|TRBV7-9|TRBD1
CASSLGTGAYSPLHF
TGTGCCAGCAGCTTAGGGACAGGGGCTTATTCACCCCTCCACTTT
>NA|TRBJ1-5|TRBV19|TRBD1
CASSIGRGDGDSNQPQHF
TGTGCCAGTAGTATAGGCAGGGGGGACGGGGACAGCAATCAGCCCCAGCATTTT
>NA|TRBJ2-7|TRBV10-3|NA
CAISEGIMLQAYEQYF
TGTGCCATCAGTGAAGGCATTATGCTCCAGGCCTACGAGCAGTACTTC
>once|TRBJ2-3|TRBV7-2|NA
CASSSGLWLDTQYF
TGTGCCAGCAGCTCGGGACTGTGGTTAGATACGCAGTATTTT
>NA|TRBJ2-5|TRBV14|NA
CASSPGGADQYF
TGTGCCAGCAGCCCCGGTGGGGCCGACCAGTACTTC
>NA|TRBJ2-5|TRBV28|NA
CASSPSDWNQETQYF
TGTGCCAGCAGCCCATCGGACTGGAACCAAGAGACCCAGTACTTC
>NA|TRBJ1-2|TRBV4-3|NA
CASSQDKEYRQGYGYTF
TGCGCCAGCAGCCAAGATAAGGAGTATAGGCAGGGCTATGGCTACACCTTC
>once|TRBJ1-2|TRBV28|NA
CATNYRGGYGYTF
TGTGCCACCAACTATCGAGGGGGATATGGCTACACCTTC
>NA|TRBJ2-7|TRBV19|NA
CASSIRNDAGSEQYF
TGTGCCAGTAGTATTCGGAATGATGCAGGGTCTGAGCAGTACTTC
>NA|TRBJ1-2|TRBV15|TRBD1
CATSRPGGGYTF
TGTGCCACCAGCAGACCAGGGGGCGGATACACCTTC
>NA|TRBJ2-1|TRBV7-9|NA
CASSLYGGVLYNEQFF
TGTGCCAGCAGCTTATACGGGGGAGTACTATACAATGAGCAGTTCTTC
>NA|TRBJ2-6|TRBV19|TRBD1
CASTITGEIGWSGANVLTF
TGTGCCAGTACTATTACAGGGGAAATAGGGTGGTCTGGGGCCAACGTCCTGACTTTC
>few|TRBJ2-5|TRBV5-1|TRBD1
CASSQSETGDGQETQYF
TGCGCCAGCAGCCAATCAGAGACAGGGGACGGTCAAGAGACCCAGTACTTC
>NA|TRBJ2-2|TRBV25-1|TRBD1
CASRSKGQPTGELFF
TGTGCCAGCAGGTCGAAGGGACAGCCCACCGGGGAGCTATTTTTT
>once|TRBJ2-3|TRBV25-1|NA
CASSPGLKWYADTQYF
TGTGCCAGCAGTCCAGGACTTAAATGGTATGCAGATACGCAGTATTTT
>NA|TRBJ2-1|TRBV2|TRBD2
CASHQGLERLAGNNEQFF
TGTGCCAGCCACCAGGGGTTAGAGAGGCTAGCGGGGAACAATGAGCAGTTCTTC
>NA|TRBJ1-2|TRBV6-1|NA
CASSEERSGPEGIYGYTF
TGTGCCAGCAGTGAAGAGCGGAGCGGACCGGAGGGAATCTATGGCTACACCTTC
>NA|TRBJ1-2|TRBV28|NA
CASSAQNTGSNYGYTF
TGTGCCAGCAGTGCCCAAAACACCGGGTCTAACTATGGCTACACCTTC
>NA|TRBJ2-7|TRBV6-1|TRBD1
CASKPSGQEAYEQYF
TGTGCCAGCAAGCCTTCGGGACAGGAAGCCTACGAGCAGTACTTC
>once|TRBJ2-3|TRBV25-1|NA
CASSESGRSTDTQYF
TGTGCCAGCAGTGAATCAGGCAGAAGCACAGATACGCAGTATTTT
>NA|TRBJ1-1|TRBV18|NA
CASSPNINTEAFF
TGTGCCAGCTCACCTAATATTAACACTGAAGCTTTCTTT
>NA|TRBJ2-1|TRBV5-6|TRBD2
CASSLPGRAFRNEQFF
TGTGCCAGCAGCTTACCCGGGAGGGCCTTTAGAAATGAGCAGTTCTTC